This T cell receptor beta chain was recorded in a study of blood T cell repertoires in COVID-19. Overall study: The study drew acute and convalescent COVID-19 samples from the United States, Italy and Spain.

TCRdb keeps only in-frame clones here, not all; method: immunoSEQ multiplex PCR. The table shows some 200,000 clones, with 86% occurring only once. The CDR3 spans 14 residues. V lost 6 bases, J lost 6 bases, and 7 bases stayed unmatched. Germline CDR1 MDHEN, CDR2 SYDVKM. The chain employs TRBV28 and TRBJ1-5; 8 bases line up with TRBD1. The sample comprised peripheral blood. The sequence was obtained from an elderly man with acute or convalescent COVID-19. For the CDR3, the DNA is TGTGCCAGCAGAGTTGGACAGGGAGGTCAGCCCCAGCATTTT. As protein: CASRVGQGGQPQHF.